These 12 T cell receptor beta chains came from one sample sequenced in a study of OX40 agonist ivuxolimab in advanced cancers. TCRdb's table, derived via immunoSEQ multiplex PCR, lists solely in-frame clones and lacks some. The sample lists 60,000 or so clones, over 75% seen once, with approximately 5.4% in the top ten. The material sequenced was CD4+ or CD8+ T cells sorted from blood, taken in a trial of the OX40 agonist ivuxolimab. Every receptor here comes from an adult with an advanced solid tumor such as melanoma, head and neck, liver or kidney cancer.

The CDR3, as DNA: TGTGCCAGTAGTATCGGGACAGTTAACAATGAGCAGTTCTTC. Translated: CASSIGTVNNEQFF. The gene calls are TRBV19 and TRBJ2-1, with 7 positions matching TRBD1. This CDR3 contains 14 residues. The germline V gene encodes CDR1 LNHDA and CDR2 SQIVND (reference sequence). V was clipped by 3 bases and J by 5 bases; unmatched bases: 4.

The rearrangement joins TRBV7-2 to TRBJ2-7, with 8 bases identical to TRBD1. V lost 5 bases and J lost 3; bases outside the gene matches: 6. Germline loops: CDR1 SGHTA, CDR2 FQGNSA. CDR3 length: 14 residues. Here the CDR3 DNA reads TGTGCCAGCAGCGAGGACAGGGTCCGCTACGAGCAGTACTTC. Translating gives CASSEDRVRYEQYF.

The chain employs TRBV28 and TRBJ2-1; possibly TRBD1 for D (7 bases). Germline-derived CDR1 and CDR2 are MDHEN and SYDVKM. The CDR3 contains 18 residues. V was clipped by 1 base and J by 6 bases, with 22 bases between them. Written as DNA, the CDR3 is TGTGCCAGCAGTTTATCGGCGTTATACAGGGGAGGCTTCAATGAGCAGTTCTTC. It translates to CASSLSALYRGGFNEQFF. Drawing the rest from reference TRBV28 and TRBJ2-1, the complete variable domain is DVKVTQSSRYLVKRTGEKVFLECVQDMDHENMFWYRQDPGLGLRLIYFSYDVKMKEKGDIPEGYSVSREKKERFSLILESASTNQTSMYLCASSLSALYRGGFNEQFFGPGTRLTVL.

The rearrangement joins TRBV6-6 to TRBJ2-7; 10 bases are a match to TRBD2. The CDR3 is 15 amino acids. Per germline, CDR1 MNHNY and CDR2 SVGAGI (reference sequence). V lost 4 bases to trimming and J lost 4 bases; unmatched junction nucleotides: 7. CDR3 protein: CASSSSSGSHYEQYF. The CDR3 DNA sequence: TGTGCCAGCAGTTCGTCTAGCGGGAGTCATTACGAGCAGTACTTC.

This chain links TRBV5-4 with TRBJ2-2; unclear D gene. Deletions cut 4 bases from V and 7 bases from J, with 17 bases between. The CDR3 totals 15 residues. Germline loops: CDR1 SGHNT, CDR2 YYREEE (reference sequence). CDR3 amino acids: CASSVGRVQSGELFF. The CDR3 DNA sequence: TGTGCCAGCAGCGTCGGACGGGTCCAAAGCGGGGAGCTGTTTTTT. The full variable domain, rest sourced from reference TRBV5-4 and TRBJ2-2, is ETGVTQSPTHLIKTRGQQVTLRCSSQSGHNTVSWYQQALGQGPQFIFQYYREEENGRGNFPPRFSGLQFPNYSSELNVNALELDDSALYLCASSVGRVQSGELFFGEGSRLTVL.

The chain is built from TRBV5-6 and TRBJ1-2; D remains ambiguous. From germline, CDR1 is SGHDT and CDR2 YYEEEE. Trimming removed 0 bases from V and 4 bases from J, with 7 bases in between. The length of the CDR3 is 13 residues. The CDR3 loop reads CASSLEGFYGYTF. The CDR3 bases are TGTGCCAGCAGCTTGGAAGGGTTCTATGGCTACACCTTC.

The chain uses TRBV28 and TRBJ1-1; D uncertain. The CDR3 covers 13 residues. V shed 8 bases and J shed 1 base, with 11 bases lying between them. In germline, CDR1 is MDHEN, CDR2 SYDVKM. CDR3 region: CASFAGRNTEAFF. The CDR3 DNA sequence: TGTGCCAGCTTCGCCGGACGGAACACTGAAGCTTTCTTT.

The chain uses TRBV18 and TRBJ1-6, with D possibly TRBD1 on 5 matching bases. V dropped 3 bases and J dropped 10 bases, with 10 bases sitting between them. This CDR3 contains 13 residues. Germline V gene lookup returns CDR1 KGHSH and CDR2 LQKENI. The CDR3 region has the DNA TGTGCCAGCTCACCTGCAAGACAGTCACCCCTCCACTTT. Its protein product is CASSPARQSPLHF. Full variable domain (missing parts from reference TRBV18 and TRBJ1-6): NAGVMQNPRHLVRRRGQEARLRCSPMKGHSHVYWYRQLPEEGLKFMVYLQKENIIDESGMPKERFSAEFPKEGPSILRIQQVVRGDSAAYFCASSPARQSPLHFGNGTRLTVT.

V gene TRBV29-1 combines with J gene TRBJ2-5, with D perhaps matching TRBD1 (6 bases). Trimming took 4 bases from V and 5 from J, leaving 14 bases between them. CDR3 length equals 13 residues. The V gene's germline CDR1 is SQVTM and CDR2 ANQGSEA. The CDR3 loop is CSVGWGLGETQYF. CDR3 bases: TGCAGCGTTGGTTGGGGGCTTGGGGAGACCCAGTACTTC.

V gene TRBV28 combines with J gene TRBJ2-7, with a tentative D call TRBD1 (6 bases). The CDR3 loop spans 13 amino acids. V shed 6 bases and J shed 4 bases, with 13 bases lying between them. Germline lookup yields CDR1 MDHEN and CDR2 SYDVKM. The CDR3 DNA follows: TGTGCCAGCAGAAGGGGGTACGGGTACGAGCAGTACTTC. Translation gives CASRRGYGYEQYF.

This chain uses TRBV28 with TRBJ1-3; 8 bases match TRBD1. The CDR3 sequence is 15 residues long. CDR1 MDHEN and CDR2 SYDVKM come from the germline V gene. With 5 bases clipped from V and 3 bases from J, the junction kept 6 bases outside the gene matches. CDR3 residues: CASSLGQANGNTIYF. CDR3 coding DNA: TGTGCCAGCAGTCTGGGACAGGCTAATGGAAACACCATATATTTT.

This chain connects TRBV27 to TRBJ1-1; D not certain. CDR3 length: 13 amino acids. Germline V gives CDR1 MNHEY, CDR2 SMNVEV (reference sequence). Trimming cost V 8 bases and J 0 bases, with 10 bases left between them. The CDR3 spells CASFPGVNTEAFF. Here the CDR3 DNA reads TGTGCCAGCTTTCCGGGAGTGAACACTGAAGCTTTCTTT.